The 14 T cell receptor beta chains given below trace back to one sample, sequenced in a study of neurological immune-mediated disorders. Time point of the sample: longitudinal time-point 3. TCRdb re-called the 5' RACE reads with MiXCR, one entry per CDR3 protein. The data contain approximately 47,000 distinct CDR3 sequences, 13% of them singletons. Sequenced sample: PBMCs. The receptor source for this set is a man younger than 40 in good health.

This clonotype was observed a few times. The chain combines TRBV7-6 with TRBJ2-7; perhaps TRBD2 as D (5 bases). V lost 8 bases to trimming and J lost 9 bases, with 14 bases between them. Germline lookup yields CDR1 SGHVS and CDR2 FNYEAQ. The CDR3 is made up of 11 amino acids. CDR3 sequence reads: CASRGREGQYF. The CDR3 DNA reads TGTGCCAGCCGCGGACGGGAAGGGCAGTACTTC.

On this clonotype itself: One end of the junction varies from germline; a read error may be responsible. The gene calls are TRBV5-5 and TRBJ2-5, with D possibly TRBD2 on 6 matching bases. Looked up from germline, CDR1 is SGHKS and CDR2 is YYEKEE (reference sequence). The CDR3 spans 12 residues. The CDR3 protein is CAGGVGRETQYF. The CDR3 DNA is TGTGCCGGAGGGGTGGGCAGAGAGACGCAGTACTTC.

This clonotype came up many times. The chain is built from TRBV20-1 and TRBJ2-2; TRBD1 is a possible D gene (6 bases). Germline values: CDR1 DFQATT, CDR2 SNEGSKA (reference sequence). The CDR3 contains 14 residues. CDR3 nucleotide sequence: TGCAGCGCCGTTGAGGGGGAAGGGACCGGGGAGCTGTTTTTT. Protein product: CSAVEGEGTGELFF.

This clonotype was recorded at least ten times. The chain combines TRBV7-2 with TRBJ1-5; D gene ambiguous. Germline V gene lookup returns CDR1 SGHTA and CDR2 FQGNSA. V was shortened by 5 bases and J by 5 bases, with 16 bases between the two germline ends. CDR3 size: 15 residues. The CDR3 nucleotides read TGTGCCAGCAGCCCCCAACCTGGACGGGATCAGCCCCAGCATTTT. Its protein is CASSPQPGRDQPQHF. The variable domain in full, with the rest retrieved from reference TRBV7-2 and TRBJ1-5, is GAGVSQSPSNKVTEKGKDVELRCDPISGHTALYWYRQSLGQGLEFLIYFQGNSAPDKSGLPSDRFSAERTGGSVSTLTIQRTQQEDSAVYLCASSPQPGRDQPQHFGDGTRLSIL.

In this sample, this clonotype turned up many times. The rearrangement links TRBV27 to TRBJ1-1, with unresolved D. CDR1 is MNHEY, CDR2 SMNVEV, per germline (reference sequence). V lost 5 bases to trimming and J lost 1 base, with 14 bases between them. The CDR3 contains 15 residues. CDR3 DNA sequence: TGTGCCAGCAGTCCCGCGGCCGCCCAGAACACTGAAGCTTTCTTT. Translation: CASSPAAAQNTEAFF.

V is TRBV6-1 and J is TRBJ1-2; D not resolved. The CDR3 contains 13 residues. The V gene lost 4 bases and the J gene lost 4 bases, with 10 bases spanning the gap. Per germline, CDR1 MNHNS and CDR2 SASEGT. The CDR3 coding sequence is TGTGCCAGCAGTGCCCAACCTCTCTATGGCTACACCTTC. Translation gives CASSAQPLYGYTF.

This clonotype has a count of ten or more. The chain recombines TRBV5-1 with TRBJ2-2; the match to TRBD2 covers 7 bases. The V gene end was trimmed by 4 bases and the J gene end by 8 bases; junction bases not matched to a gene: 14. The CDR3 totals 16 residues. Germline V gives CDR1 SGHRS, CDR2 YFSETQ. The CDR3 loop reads CASSPFGLAAAGELFF. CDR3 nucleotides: TGCGCCAGCAGCCCTTTCGGGCTAGCGGCAGCTGGGGAGCTGTTTTTT.

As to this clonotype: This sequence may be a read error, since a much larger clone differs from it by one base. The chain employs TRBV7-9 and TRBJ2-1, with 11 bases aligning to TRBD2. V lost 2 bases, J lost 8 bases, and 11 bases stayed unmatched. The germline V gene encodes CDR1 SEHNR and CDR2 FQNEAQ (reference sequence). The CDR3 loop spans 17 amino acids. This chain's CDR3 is CASSLSLALAGADEQFF. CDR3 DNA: TGTGCCAGCAGCTTATCTCTGGCACTAGCGGGAGCAGATGAGCAGTTCTTC.

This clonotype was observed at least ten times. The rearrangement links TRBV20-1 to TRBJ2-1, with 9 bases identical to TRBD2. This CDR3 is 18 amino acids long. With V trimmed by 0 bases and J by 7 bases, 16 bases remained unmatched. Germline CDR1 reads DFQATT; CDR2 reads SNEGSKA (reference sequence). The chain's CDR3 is CSARDPIGAGGSGNEQFF. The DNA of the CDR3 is TGCAGTGCTAGAGATCCCATAGGAGCGGGAGGTTCGGGAAATGAGCAGTTCTTC.

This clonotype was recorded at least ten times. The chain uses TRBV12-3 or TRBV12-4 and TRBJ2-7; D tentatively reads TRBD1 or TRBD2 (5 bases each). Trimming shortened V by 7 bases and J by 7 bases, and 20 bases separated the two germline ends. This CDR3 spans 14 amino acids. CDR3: CASTLGAGPREQYF. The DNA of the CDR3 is TGTGCCAGCACCCTCGGGGCAGGCCCTAGGGAGCAGTACTTC.

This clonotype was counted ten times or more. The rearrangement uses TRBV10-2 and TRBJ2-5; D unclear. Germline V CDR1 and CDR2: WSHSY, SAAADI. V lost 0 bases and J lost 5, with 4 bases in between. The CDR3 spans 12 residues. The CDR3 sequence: CASSESDETQYF. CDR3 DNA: TGCGCCAGCAGTGAGTCGGACGAGACCCAGTACTTC.

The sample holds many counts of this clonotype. The CDR3 reads CASSLAGFSYEQYF. DNA of the CDR3: TGCGCCAGCAGCTTGGCAGGGTTTTCCTACGAGCAGTACTTC. The chain combines TRBV5-1 with TRBJ2-7; perhaps TRBD1 as D (5 bases). Germline V gives CDR1 SGHRS, CDR2 YFSETQ. Trimming took 0 bases from V and 1 from J, leaving 8 bases between them. The CDR3 extends over 14 amino acids.

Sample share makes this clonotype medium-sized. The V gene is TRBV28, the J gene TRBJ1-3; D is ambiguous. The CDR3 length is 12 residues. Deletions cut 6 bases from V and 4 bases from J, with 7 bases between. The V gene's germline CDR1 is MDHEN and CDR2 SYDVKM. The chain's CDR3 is CASRQRGNTIYF. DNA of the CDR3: TGTGCCAGCAGGCAGAGGGGAAACACCATATATTTT.

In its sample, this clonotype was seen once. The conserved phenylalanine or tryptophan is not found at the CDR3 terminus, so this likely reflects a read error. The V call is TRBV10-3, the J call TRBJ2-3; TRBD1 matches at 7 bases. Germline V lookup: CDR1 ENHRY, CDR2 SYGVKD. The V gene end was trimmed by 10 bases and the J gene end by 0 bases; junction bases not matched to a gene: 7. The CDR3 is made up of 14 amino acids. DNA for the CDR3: TGTGCCAGTAAAACAGGGGCCAGCACAGATACGCAGTATTCT. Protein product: CASKTGASTDTQYS.